A single sample gave rise to the 24 T cell receptor beta chains below, sequenced in a study of blood T cell repertoires in COVID-19. The data were produced by immunoSEQ multiplex PCR, yet TCRdb's version contains in-frame clones alone and is incomplete. In the table there are around 110,000 clones, around four fifths of which are singletons. Sequencing was done on a sample of peripheral blood. The receptors originated from a man younger than 45 with acute or convalescent COVID-19.

The gene calls are TRBV6-4 and TRBJ2-1; D is ambiguous. CDR3 length: 18 amino acids. Trimming left V 11 bases short and J 0 bases short, with 26 bases between. Germline V gene lookup returns CDR1 MRHNA and CDR2 SNTAGT. The CDR3 reads CAGAGATRPYSSYNEQFF. CDR3 nucleotide sequence: TGTGCCGGCGCCGGCGCGACCCGGCCCTACAGCTCCTACAATGAGCAGTTCTTC.

The chain links TRBV7-3 to TRBJ2-1, with D maybe TRBD2 (6 bases). The germline V and J ends were trimmed by 5 bases and 3 bases, with 17 bases remaining between them. This CDR3 contains 16 residues. Germline CDR1 and CDR2: SGHTA and FQGTGA. The CDR3 coding sequence is TGTGCCAGCAGCCCAGATGGGTCGGGGGTCTACAATGAGCAGTTCTTC. It is translated as CASSPDGSGVYNEQFF.

This sequence joins TRBV9 and TRBJ1-2; D might be TRBD1 (6 bases). CDR1 SGDLS and CDR2 YYNGEE come from the germline V gene. The V and J ends lost 1 base and 7 bases respectively, with 14 bases between them. The CDR3 extends over 14 amino acids. The CDR3 spells CASSVKGDIGGYTF. The CDR3 DNA is TGTGCCAGCAGCGTAAAGGGGGATATTGGTGGCTACACCTTC.

This clone was seen just once. The rearrangement joins TRBV12-3 or TRBV12-4 to TRBJ1-1, with TRBD1 as a possible D gene (6 bases). The CDR3 is 13 residues long. Trimming left V 6 bases short and J 4 bases short, with 12 bases between. Here the CDR3 DNA reads TGTGCCAGCAGCTGGGGGCCGAGCACTGAAGCTTTCTTT. This gives the protein CASSWGPSTEAFF.

The CDR3 loop is CASSSARTGNTEAFF. The CDR3 DNA is TGTGCCAGCAGCTCCGCCCGGACAGGCAACACTGAAGCTTTCTTT. The rearrangement uses TRBV7-6 and TRBJ1-1; 7 bases map to TRBD1. The germline V gene has CDR1 SGHVS and CDR2 FNYEAQ. There are 15 residues in the CDR3. With V trimmed by 4 bases and J by 2 bases, 7 bases remained unmatched.

J is TRBJ1-4 and V is TRBV27; TRBD1 aligns across 7 bases. With 0 bases clipped from V and 2 bases from J, the junction kept 3 bases outside the gene matches. Germline CDR1 reads MNHEY; CDR2 reads SMNVEV (reference sequence). This CDR3 comprises 16 residues. CDR3 sequence (DNA): TGTGCCAGCAGTTTATCGCGGACAGGCACTAATGAAAAACTGTTTTTT. Residues: CASSLSRTGTNEKLFF.

V usage is TRBV9 and J usage is TRBJ2-2; 11 nucleotides agree with TRBD2. From germline, CDR1 is SGDLS and CDR2 YYNGEE. The ends lost 3 bases at V and 7 bases at J; junction bases unmatched: 5. This CDR3 has 15 amino acids. CDR3 sequence reads: CASSALAGGGGELFF. The DNA of the CDR3 is TGTGCCAGCAGCGCGCTAGCGGGGGGCGGCGGGGAGCTGTTTTTT.

This clone was seen a few times. This chain uses TRBV6-5 with TRBJ1-2; D possibly corresponds to TRBD1 (6 bases). This CDR3 is built from 15 residues. V lost 0 bases, J lost 4 bases, and 12 bases lay in between. CDR1 MNHEY and CDR2 SVGAGI come from the germline V gene. CDR3 loop: CASSYSGTLGYGYTF. In DNA form, the CDR3 reads TGTGCCAGCAGTTACTCAGGGACATTAGGCTATGGCTACACCTTC.

This rearrangement joins TRBV23-1 to TRBJ1-2; TRBD1 is a possible D gene (5 bases). TRBV23-1 is filed as an ORF, its function uncertain. V was cut by 0 bases and J by 3 bases, with 14 bases left in between. The length of the CDR3 is 16 residues. This chain's CDR3 is CASSQSWIRVDYGYTF. The CDR3 region has the DNA TGCGCCAGCAGTCAATCGTGGATCAGGGTCGACTATGGCTACACCTTC.

The chain couples TRBV5-1 to TRBJ2-2; D call uncertain. The CDR3 runs to 13 residues. In germline, CDR1 is SGHRS, CDR2 YFSETQ. The V and J ends lost 7 bases and 1 base respectively, with 8 bases between them. The CDR3 loop is CASLPGNTGELFF. The CDR3 DNA follows: TGCGCCAGCCTCCCAGGGAACACCGGGGAGCTGTTTTTT.

This chain joins TRBV3-1 (or the pseudogene TRBV3-2) and TRBJ2-5; TRBD2 is a possible D gene (6 bases). This CDR3 region has 14 residues. CDR1 is LGHDT and CDR2 is YNNKEL in the germline V gene (reference sequence). Trimming cost V 2 bases and J 5 bases, with 12 bases left between them. CDR3 nucleotide sequence: TGTGCCAGCAGCCAAATGACTAGTTCGGAGACCCAGTACTTC. Residues: CASSQMTSSETQYF.

In this sample, this clone turned up once. The chain has TRBV10-3 and TRBJ1-2; D is undetermined. The CDR3 is made up of 13 amino acids. Germline values: CDR1 ENHRY, CDR2 SYGVKD. Deletions cut 2 bases from V and 4 bases from J, with 8 bases between. This CDR3 reads CAISETGLYGYTF. The CDR3 nucleotides are TGTGCCATCAGTGAGACGGGTCTCTATGGCTACACCTTC.

V is TRBV6-5 and J is TRBJ2-2, with a possible D match to TRBD2 (5 bases). The CDR3 extends over 15 amino acids. V lost 5 bases to trimming and J lost 4 bases, with 14 bases between them. Germline assignment: CDR1 MNHEY and CDR2 SVGAGI. The CDR3 protein is CASSRELIGTGELFF. Here the CDR3 DNA reads TGTGCCAGCAGTAGGGAGTTGATTGGCACCGGGGAGCTGTTTTTT.

The J gene is TRBJ1-2, the V gene TRBV9, with D tentatively TRBD1 (5 bases). The germline V gene has CDR1 SGDLS and CDR2 YYNGEE. V lost 3 bases and J lost 2, with 20 bases in between. The CDR3 loop spans 17 amino acids. The CDR3 spells CASSERQGGRFNYGYTF. CDR3 nucleotides: TGTGCCAGCAGCGAGCGGCAGGGTGGGAGGTTCAACTATGGCTACACCTTC. Combining the CDR3 with reference TRBV9 and TRBJ1-2 gives the whole variable domain DSGVTQTPKHLITATGQRVTLRCSPRSGDLSVYWYQQSLDQGLQFLIQYYNGEERAKGNILERFSAQQFPDLHSELNLSSLELGDSALYFCASSERQGGRFNYGYTFGSGTRLTVV.

The chain couples TRBV12-3 or TRBV12-4 to TRBJ1-1; no definite D call. Trimming pared 6 bases from V and 1 base from J, leaving 9 bases between. This CDR3 has 13 amino acids. The CDR3 reads CASSPTGNTEAFF. The CDR3 nucleotides are TGTGCCAGCAGCCCCACGGGGAACACTGAAGCTTTCTTT.

This chain links TRBV7-9 with TRBJ2-1; D not resolved. CDR3 length: 16 amino acids. Germline-derived CDR1 and CDR2 are SEHNR and FQNEAQ (reference sequence). V gave up 5 bases and J gave up 0 bases, with 14 bases separating them. CDR3 coding DNA: TGTGCCAGCAGCCCCTTTAATCCGAGCTCCTACAATGAGCAGTTCTTC. Protein product: CASSPFNPSSYNEQFF.

The V call is TRBV7-2, the J call TRBJ2-3; 12 bases match TRBD2. V was pared by 1 base and J by 5 bases, with 10 bases of the junction left unmatched. This CDR3 region has 18 residues. From germline, CDR1 is SGHTA and CDR2 FQGNSA. The CDR3 coding sequence is TGTGCCAGCAGCTTAGTGTCTAGCGGGGGGGGCCGGGGAGATACGCAGTATTTT. Its translation is CASSLVSSGGGRGDTQYF.

The rearrangement links TRBV6-4 to TRBJ1-1; tentatively, D is TRBD1 (5 bases). Germline lookup yields CDR1 MRHNA and CDR2 SNTAGT. This CDR3 is 14 amino acids long. V dropped 0 bases and J dropped 5 bases, with 10 bases sitting between them. CDR3 in DNA: TGTGCCAGCAGTGACTCGGGGGGTGAAACTGAAGCTTTCTTT. Residues: CASSDSGGETEAFF.

V is TRBV5-8 and J is TRBJ1-5; D ambiguous. V was clipped by 3 bases and J by 5 bases, with 15 bases between them. The CDR3 has 15 residues. CDR1 is SGHTS, CDR2 YDEGEE, per germline. CDR3 loop: CASSSNRRGDQPQHF. CDR3 nucleotides: TGTGCCAGCAGCTCTAACCGCCGAGGCGATCAGCCCCAGCATTTT.

The V call is TRBV29-1, the J call TRBJ2-3; TRBD2 matches at 9 bases. Per the germline V gene, CDR1 is SQVTM and CDR2 is ANQGSEA. J was trimmed by 2 bases and V by 1 base; bases with no gene match: 4. There are 15 residues in the CDR3. The CDR3 bases are TGCAGCGTTGAAGGGCTAGCGGGGTTCACAGATACGCAGTATTTT. Its protein is CSVEGLAGFTDTQYF.

The sample holds a few counts of this clone. The J gene is TRBJ1-2, the V gene TRBV7-9, with D perhaps TRBD1 (6 bases). Trimming shortened V by 4 bases and J by 6 bases, and 15 bases separated the two germline ends. Germline V gene data show CDR1 as SEHNR and CDR2 as FQNEAQ (reference sequence). This CDR3 comprises 14 residues. The CDR3 spells CASSSGQTDHGYTF. The CDR3 DNA sequence: TGTGCCAGCAGCTCCGGACAGACAGATCATGGCTACACCTTC.

This clone was recorded only once. The chain carries TRBV13 and TRBJ1-2; 9 bases are a match to TRBD1. CDR3 length: 15 residues. Germline CDR1 reads PRHDT; CDR2 reads FYEKMQ (reference sequence). J was trimmed by 5 bases and V by 6 bases; bases with no gene match: 10. The CDR3 sequence: CASSSLWDRDYGYTF. CDR3 DNA: TGTGCCAGCAGTTCCCTATGGGACAGGGATTATGGCTACACCTTC. The complete variable domain, with remaining parts taken from reference TRBV13 and TRBJ1-2, reads AAGVIQSPRHLIKEKRETATLKCYPIPRHDTVYWYQQGPGQDPQFLISFYEKMQSDKGSIPDRFSAQQFSDYHSELNMSSLELGDSALYFCASSSLWDRDYGYTFGSGTRLTVV.

This chain links TRBV3-1 (or the pseudogene TRBV3-2) with TRBJ2-3, with 16 positions matching TRBD2. With V trimmed by 1 base and J by 4 bases, 8 bases remained unmatched. Germline loops: CDR1 LGHDT, CDR2 YNNKEL (reference sequence). The CDR3 runs 19 residues. CDR3 nucleotide sequence: TGTGCCAGCAGCCAAGGGTCGGGACTAGCGGGAGGGGTGTCAGATACGCAGTATTTT. Protein: CASSQGSGLAGGVSDTQYF.

This clone came up a few times. This chain uses TRBV2 with TRBJ1-1, with D possibly TRBD1 on 5 matching bases. Trimming took 8 bases from V and 1 from J, leaving 5 bases between them. CDR3 size: 11 residues. Germline V gene lookup returns CDR1 SNHLY and CDR2 FYNNEI. The CDR3 coding sequence is TGTGCCAGCGGGGCGAACACTGAAGCTTTCTTT. Protein sequence: CASGANTEAFF.